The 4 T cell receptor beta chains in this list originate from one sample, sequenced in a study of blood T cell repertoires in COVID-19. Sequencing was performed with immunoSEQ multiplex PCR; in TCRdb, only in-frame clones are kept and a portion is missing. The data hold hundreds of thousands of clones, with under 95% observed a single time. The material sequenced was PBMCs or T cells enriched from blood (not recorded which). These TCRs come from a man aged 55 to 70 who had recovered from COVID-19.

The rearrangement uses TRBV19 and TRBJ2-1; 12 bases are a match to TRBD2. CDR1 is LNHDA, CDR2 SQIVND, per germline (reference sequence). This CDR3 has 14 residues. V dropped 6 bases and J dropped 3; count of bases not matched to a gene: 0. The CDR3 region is CASRTSGSYNEQFF. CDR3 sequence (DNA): TGTGCCAGTAGGACTAGCGGGAGCTACAATGAGCAGTTCTTC.

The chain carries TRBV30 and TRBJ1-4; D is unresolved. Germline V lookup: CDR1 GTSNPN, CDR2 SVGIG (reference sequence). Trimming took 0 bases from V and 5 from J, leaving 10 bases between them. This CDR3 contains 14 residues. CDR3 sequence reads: CAWSVRQTNEKLFF. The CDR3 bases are TGTGCCTGGAGTGTACGTCAGACAAATGAAAAACTGTTTTTT.

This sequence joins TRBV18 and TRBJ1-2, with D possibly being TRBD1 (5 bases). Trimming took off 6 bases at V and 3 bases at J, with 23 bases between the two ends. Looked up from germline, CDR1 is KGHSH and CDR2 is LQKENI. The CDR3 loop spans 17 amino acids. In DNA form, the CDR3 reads TGTGCCAGCTCGACCCGAGCGATACAGGCTGGGGACTATGGCTACACCTTC. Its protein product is CASSTRAIQAGDYGYTF. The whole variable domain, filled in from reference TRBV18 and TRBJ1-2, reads NAGVMQNPRHLVRRRGQEARLRCSPMKGHSHVYWYRQLPEEGLKFMVYLQKENIIDESGMPKERFSAEFPKEGPSILRIQQVVRGDSAAYFCASSTRAIQAGDYGYTFGSGTRLTVV.

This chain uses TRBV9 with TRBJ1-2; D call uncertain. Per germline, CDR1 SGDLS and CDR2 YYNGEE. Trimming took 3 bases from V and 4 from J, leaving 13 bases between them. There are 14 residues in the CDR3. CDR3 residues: CASSGAALGYGYTF. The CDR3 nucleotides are TGTGCCAGCAGCGGAGCGGCCCTGGGCTATGGCTACACCTTC.